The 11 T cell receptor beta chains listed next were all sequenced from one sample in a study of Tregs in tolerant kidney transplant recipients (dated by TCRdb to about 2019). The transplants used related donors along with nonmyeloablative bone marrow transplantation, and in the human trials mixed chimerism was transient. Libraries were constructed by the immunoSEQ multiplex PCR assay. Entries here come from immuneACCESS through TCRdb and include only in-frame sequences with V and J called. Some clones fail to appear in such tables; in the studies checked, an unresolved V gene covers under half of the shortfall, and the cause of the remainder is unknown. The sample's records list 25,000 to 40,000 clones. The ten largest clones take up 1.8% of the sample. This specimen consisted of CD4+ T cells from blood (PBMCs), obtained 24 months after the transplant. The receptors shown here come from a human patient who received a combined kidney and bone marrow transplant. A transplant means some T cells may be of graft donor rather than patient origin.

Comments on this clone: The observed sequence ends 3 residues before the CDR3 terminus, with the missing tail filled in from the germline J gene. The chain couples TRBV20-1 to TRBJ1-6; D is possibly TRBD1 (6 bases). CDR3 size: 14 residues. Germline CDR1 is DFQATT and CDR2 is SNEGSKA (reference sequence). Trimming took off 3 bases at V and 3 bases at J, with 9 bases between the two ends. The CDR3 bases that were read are TGCAGTGCTAGGGAGGGGGACTATAATTCACCC. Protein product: CSAREGDYNSP. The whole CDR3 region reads CSAREGDYNSPLHF.

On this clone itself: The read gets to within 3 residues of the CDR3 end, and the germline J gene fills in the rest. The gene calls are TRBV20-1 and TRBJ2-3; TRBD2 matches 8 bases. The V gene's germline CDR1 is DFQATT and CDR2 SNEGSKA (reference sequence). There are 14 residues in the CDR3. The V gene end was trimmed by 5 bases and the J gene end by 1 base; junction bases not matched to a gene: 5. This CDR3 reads CSAVKAGGTDTQYF. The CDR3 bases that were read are TGCAGTGCTGTTAAAGCGGGAGGCACAGATACG.

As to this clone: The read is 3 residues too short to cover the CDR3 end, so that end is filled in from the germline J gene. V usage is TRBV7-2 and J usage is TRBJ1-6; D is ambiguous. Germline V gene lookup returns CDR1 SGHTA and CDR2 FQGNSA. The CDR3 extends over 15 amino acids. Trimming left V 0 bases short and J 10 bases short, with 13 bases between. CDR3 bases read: TGTGCCAGCAGCTTAGCGCGGGCAGGCGGATCACCC. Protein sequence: CASSLARAGGSP. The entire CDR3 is CASSLARAGGSPLHF.

The DNA read from the CDR3 is TGCAGTGCTAGCGGGACTTTGAACACCGGGGAG. Amino acids: CSASGTLNTGE. The entire CDR3 protein is CSASGTLNTGELFF. This chain connects TRBV20-1 to TRBJ2-2; D might be TRBD2 (6 bases). Read sequence stops 3 residues before the CDR3 end, and the germline J gene provides the missing end. This CDR3 has 14 residues. The germline V and J ends were trimmed by 3 bases and 1 base, with 9 bases remaining between them. Germline CDR1 reads DFQATT; CDR2 reads SNEGSKA (reference sequence).

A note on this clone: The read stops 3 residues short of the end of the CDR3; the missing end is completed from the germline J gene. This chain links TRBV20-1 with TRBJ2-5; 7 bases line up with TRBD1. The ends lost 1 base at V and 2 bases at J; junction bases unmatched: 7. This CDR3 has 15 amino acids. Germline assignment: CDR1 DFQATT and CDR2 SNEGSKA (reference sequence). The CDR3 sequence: CSARANRGRQETQYF. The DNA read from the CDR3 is TGCAGTGCTAGAGCTAACAGGGGTAGGCAAGAGACC.

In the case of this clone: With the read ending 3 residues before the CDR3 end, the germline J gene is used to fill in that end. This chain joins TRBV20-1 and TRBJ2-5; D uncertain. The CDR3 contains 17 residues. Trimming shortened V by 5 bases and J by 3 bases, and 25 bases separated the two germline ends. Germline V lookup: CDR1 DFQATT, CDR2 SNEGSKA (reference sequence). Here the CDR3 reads CSAERVGTLTEKETQYF. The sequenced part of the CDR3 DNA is TGCAGTGCTGAGAGAGTGGGCACTCTAACCGAGAAAGAGACC.

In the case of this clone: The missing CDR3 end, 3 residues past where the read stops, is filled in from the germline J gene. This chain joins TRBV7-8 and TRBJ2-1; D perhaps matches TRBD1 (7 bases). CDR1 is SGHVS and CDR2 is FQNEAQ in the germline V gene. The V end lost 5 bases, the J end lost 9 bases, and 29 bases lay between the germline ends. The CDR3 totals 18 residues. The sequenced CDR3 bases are TGTGCCAGCAGCCCCTCTTGGGGGGACAGACAAAAAATGGGTGAG. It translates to CASSPSWGDRQKMGE. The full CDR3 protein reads CASSPSWGDRQKMGEQFF.

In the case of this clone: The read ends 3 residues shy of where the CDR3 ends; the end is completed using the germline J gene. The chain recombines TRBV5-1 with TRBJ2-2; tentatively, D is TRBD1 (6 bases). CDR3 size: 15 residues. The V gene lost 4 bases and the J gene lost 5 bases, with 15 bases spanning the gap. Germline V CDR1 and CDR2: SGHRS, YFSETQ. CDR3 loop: CASSPQGWGTGELFF. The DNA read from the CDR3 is TGCGCCAGCAGCCCCCAGGGGTGGGGGACCGGGGAG.

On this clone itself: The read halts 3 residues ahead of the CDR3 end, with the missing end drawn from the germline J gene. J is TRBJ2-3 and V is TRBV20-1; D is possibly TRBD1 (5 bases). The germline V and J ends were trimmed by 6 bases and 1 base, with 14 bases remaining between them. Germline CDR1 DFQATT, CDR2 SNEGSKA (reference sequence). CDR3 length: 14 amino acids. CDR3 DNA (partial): TGCAGTGCCCCTGGGGCGATAGGCACAGATACG. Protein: CSAPGAIGTDT. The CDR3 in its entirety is CSAPGAIGTDTQYF.

CDR3 sequence reads: CASSLNRQETQYF. CDR3 bases read: TGTGCCAGCAGCTTAAACAGGCAAGAGACC. The genes are TRBV13 and TRBJ2-5; tentative D call: TRBD1 (5 bases). The read falls 3 residues short of the CDR3 end, and the missing part is taken from the germline J gene. V lost 2 bases, J lost 2 bases, and 6 bases lay in between. This CDR3 region has 13 residues. Germline CDR1 PRHDT, CDR2 FYEKMQ (reference sequence). The variable domain in full, with the rest retrieved from reference TRBV13 and TRBJ2-5, is AAGVIQSPRHLIKEKRETATLKCYPIPRHDTVYWYQQGPGQDPQFLISFYEKMQSDKGSIPDRFSAQQFSDYHSELNMSSLELGDSALYFCASSLNRQETQYFGPGTRLLVL.

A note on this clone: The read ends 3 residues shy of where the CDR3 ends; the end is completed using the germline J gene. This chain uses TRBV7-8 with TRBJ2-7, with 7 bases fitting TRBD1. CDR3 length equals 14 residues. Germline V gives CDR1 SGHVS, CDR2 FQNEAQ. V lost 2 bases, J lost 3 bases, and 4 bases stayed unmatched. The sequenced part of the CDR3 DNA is TGTGCCAGCAGCTTACATACAGGGGTCTACGAG. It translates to CASSLHTGVYE. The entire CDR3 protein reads CASSLHTGVYEQYF.